This T cell receptor (beta chain) stems from a study of blood T cell repertoires in COVID-19. Study-wide background: The United States, Italy and Spain were the sources of the acute and convalescent COVID-19 samples.

Original processing methods: Reference gene primer amplification gave estimated nucleated cell counts. The data were produced by immunoSEQ multiplex PCR, yet TCRdb's version contains in-frame clones alone and is incomplete. That table furnishes V, J and clone size, whereas the DNA furnished D and trimming. The repertoire consists of hundreds of thousands of clones, with around 89% occurring once and the leading ten covering 9.5%. CDR1 SGHRS and CDR2 YFSETQ come from the germline V gene. The CDR3 is 18 amino acids. V gave up 2 bases and J gave up 3 bases, with 21 bases separating them. The rearrangement links TRBV5-1 to TRBJ2-1, with D perhaps matching TRBD2 (6 bases). Sequencing was performed on PBMCs or T cells enriched from blood (not recorded which). This receptor was taken from a woman in her forties who had recovered from COVID-19. Here the CDR3 reads CASSLRSTLARDYNEQFF. The CDR3 region has the DNA TGCGCCAGCAGCTTACGTTCTACTCTAGCGAGGGACTACAATGAGCAGTTCTTC.